This T cell receptor beta chain came from a study of T cell responses to AZD1222 COVID-19 vaccine. Study results and caveats: Repertoires in all cases were sampled only once the peak T cell response had passed. Spike-specific TCR breadth and depth went up after people got two AZD1222 doses.

In the case of this clone: Its antigen is not known.

The assay was immunoSEQ multiplex PCR, and TCRdb's table has in-frame clones only and misses some. The table lists about 82,000 clones, 83% of them singletons, with approximately 1.3% in the top ten. The sample consisted of peripheral blood, taken 28 days after the second AZD1222 dose. This TCR was sampled from an adult who received the AZD1222 COVID-19 vaccine.

CDR3 region: CASSSRGQWLPYGYTF. The CDR3 nucleotides are TGTGCCAGCAGCTCCAGGGGCCAGTGGTTGCCATATGGCTACACCTTC. The J gene is TRBJ1-2, the V gene TRBV9, with D tentatively TRBD1 (6 bases). The CDR3 totals 16 residues. In germline, CDR1 is SGDLS, CDR2 YYNGEE. V lost 4 bases and J 5 bases, leaving 21 bases between the germline ends.